The 26 T cell receptor beta chains below all came from one sample that was sequenced in a study of CD4 T cells in relation to SARS-CoV-2 and coronaviruses. What these receptors recognize is not known. Method: immunoSEQ multiplex PCR; TCRdb's copy keeps in-frame clones and lacks some. Of roughly 45,000 clones listed, roughly four fifths are singletons. The sample consisted of naive CD4+ T cells from PBMCs, cultured in vitro. The subset here: naive CD4+ T cells isolated by negative enrichment. Receptors originate from an adult with COVID-19.

V is TRBV18 and J is TRBJ1-1, with TRBD1 matching 10 bases. Germline V gives CDR1 KGHSH, CDR2 LQKENI. The CDR3 consists of 17 residues. J gave up 0 bases and V 3 bases, and 7 bases lay outside the gene matches. CDR3 amino acids: CASSPAMGTGVNTEAFF. The CDR3 DNA follows: TGTGCCAGCTCACCGGCCATGGGGACAGGGGTGAACACTGAAGCTTTCTTT.

The CDR3 nucleotides read TGTGCCACCAGCAGAGAAACTGGAACAGCTCAAGAGACCCAGTACTTC. It is translated as CATSRETGTAQETQYF. The chain is built from TRBV15 and TRBJ2-5; no definite D call. V gave up 0 bases and J gave up 2 bases, with 13 bases separating them. The CDR3 runs to 16 residues. The germline CDR1 and CDR2 sequences are LNHNV and YYDKDF (reference sequence).

The rearrangement joins TRBV3-1 (or the pseudogene TRBV3-2) to TRBJ1-1; tentatively, D is TRBD1 (6 bases). Germline V CDR1 and CDR2: LGHDT, YNNKEL (reference sequence). Trimming pared 3 bases from V and 6 bases from J, leaving 11 bases between. The CDR3 totals 13 residues. The CDR3 DNA follows: TGTGCCAGCAGCCAGTCGGGGGCACCTGAAGCTTTCTTT. Encoded protein: CASSQSGAPEAFF.

This clone has just a few counts. The chain has TRBV4-1 and TRBJ2-1; 11 bases are shared with TRBD2. V shed 1 base and J 4 bases; nucleotides not matched to a gene: 3. The CDR3 has 16 residues. From germline, CDR1 is MGHRA and CDR2 YSYEKL. This chain's CDR3 is CASSQGGLAVYNEQFF. As DNA, the CDR3 is TGCGCCAGCAGCCAAGGGGGACTAGCGGTTTACAATGAGCAGTTCTTC.

The chain carries TRBV5-4 and TRBJ1-1, with unresolved D. Trimming removed 1 base from V and 6 bases from J, with 13 bases in between. Germline V CDR1 and CDR2: SGHNT, YYREEE (reference sequence). This CDR3 contains 14 residues. CDR3 coding DNA: TGTGCCAGCAGCTTGAAAAGTCAGAAGGCTGAAGCTTTCTTT. Amino acids: CASSLKSQKAEAFF.

CDR3 nucleotide sequence: TGCGCCAGCAGCTTGGAGTGGGGGGGCGACGAGCAGTACTTC. Residues: CASSLEWGGDEQYF. The chain carries TRBV5-1 and TRBJ2-7; D perhaps matches TRBD2 (7 bases). Trimming removed 0 bases at V and 5 bases at J, with 12 bases between. Germline values: CDR1 SGHRS, CDR2 YFSETQ. The CDR3 has 14 amino acids.

The chain employs TRBV27 and TRBJ2-3; 8 bases match TRBD1. The CDR3 loop spans 14 amino acids. The germline CDR1 and CDR2 sequences are MNHEY and SMNVEV (reference sequence). J lost 2 bases, V lost 7 bases, and 5 bases had no gene match. The DNA for the CDR3 is TGTGCCAGCACCCGGGACAGGCTCACAGATACGCAGTATTTT. Protein sequence: CASTRDRLTDTQYF.

The chain recombines TRBV6-5 with TRBJ2-3; TRBD1 agrees at 7 bases. CDR3 length: 15 residues. Germline V gives CDR1 MNHEY, CDR2 SVGAGI. The trim removed 7 bases at V and 3 bases at J, leaving 10 bases unmatched. The DNA for the CDR3 is TGTGCCAGCAAAAAGTGGGGACAGACGACAGATACGCAGTATTTT. It codes for CASKKWGQTTDTQYF.

J is TRBJ2-3 and V is TRBV7-2; the D is unclear. V was pared by 1 base and J by 3 bases, with 5 bases between. This CDR3 has 13 amino acids. Germline V gene sequence: CDR1 SGHTA, CDR2 FQGNSA. CDR3: CASSLVGTDTQYF. The CDR3 DNA is TGTGCCAGCAGCTTAGTGGGAACAGATACGCAGTATTTT.

This rearrangement joins TRBV5-4 to TRBJ2-2, with D unresolved. Trimming shortened V by 6 bases and J by 0 bases, and 6 bases separated the two germline ends. This CDR3 spans 13 amino acids. Per germline, CDR1 SGHNT and CDR2 YYREEE (reference sequence). The CDR3 sequence is CASINANTGELFF. CDR3 nucleotides: TGTGCCAGCATCAACGCGAACACCGGGGAGCTGTTTTTT.

Relative to its sample, this clone is medium-sized. This chain connects TRBV6-1 to TRBJ1-4, with TRBD1 matching over 10 bases. The CDR3 covers 16 residues. V dropped 1 base and J dropped 8; count of bases not matched to a gene: 7. Germline V gives CDR1 MNHNS, CDR2 SASEGT. CDR3 region: CASSEVDGTGEEKLFF. The DNA of the CDR3 is TGTGCCAGCAGTGAAGTTGATGGGACAGGGGAGGAAAAACTGTTTTTT.

This clone was detected only a few times. This chain joins TRBV24-1 and TRBJ2-7, with TRBD1 identical over 9 bases. In germline, CDR1 is KGHDR, CDR2 SFDVKD. The CDR3 is 17 amino acids. With 5 bases clipped from V and 0 bases from J, the junction kept 10 bases outside the gene matches. The DNA for the CDR3 is TGTGCCACCAGTGGGGCGAGCGGGACAGGGTCCTCCTACGAGCAGTACTTC. This gives the protein CATSGASGTGSSYEQYF.

This rearrangement joins TRBV5-1 to TRBJ2-3; the match to TRBD2 covers 7 bases. CDR1 is SGHRS and CDR2 is YFSETQ in the germline V gene. The CDR3 length is 16 residues. J was trimmed by 1 base and V by 4 bases; bases with no gene match: 9. CDR3 residues: CASSRTDRGGTDTQYF. In DNA form, the CDR3 reads TGCGCCAGCAGCCGGACGGACCGGGGGGGCACAGATACGCAGTATTTT.

The chain couples TRBV9 to TRBJ1-1; D is ambiguous. The CDR3 is 13 residues long. Germline V lookup: CDR1 SGDLS, CDR2 YYNGEE. V dropped 4 bases and J dropped 7 bases, with 14 bases sitting between them. The CDR3 sequence: CASSPPGGVEAFF. In DNA, the CDR3 is TGTGCCAGCAGCCCCCCGGGTGGGGTTGAAGCTTTCTTT.

The rearrangement links TRBV13 to TRBJ2-1; 7 nucleotides agree with TRBD2. The CDR3 sequence is 16 residues long. CDR1 and CDR2 from the germline V gene are PRHDT and FYEKMQ (reference sequence). V was clipped by 7 bases and J by 2 bases; unmatched bases: 11. The CDR3 loop reads CASTPRGSGAYNEQFF. The CDR3 DNA reads TGTGCCAGCACCCCCCGGGGGAGCGGGGCCTACAATGAGCAGTTCTTC.

This clone was seen once. The chain recombines TRBV11-3 with TRBJ2-7, with D perhaps assigned TRBD1 or TRBD2 (6 bases each). Germline V gene data show CDR1 as SGHNT and CDR2 as YENEEA. Trimming left V 7 bases short and J 5 bases short, with 18 bases between. The CDR3 extends over 14 amino acids. The DNA for the CDR3 is TGTGCCAGCACCCAGACGGGGGCCAGCGACGAGCAGTACTTC. It translates to CASTQTGASDEQYF.

The rearrangement joins TRBV5-1 to TRBJ2-2, with TRBD1 as a possible D gene (6 bases). The ends were cut back, 0 bases at V and 7 bases at J, with 13 bases in the middle. The germline V gene encodes CDR1 SGHRS and CDR2 YFSETQ. CDR3 size: 15 residues. In DNA, the CDR3 is TGCGCCAGCAGCTTGGCCCAGGGGTTCAGCGGGGAGCTGTTTTTT. Translated, it gives CASSLAQGFSGELFF.

The rearrangement uses TRBV4-2 and TRBJ2-3; D possibly corresponds to TRBD2 (6 bases). Per the germline V gene, CDR1 is LGHNA and CDR2 is YNFKEQ. The CDR3 has 14 residues. The V end was cut by 1 base, the J end by 4 bases, with 9 bases between. This chain's CDR3 is CASSQAGEADTQYF. In DNA form, the CDR3 reads TGTGCCAGCAGCCAAGCGGGAGAGGCAGATACGCAGTATTTT.

The chain links TRBV5-1 to TRBJ2-3; no definite D call. CDR3 length equals 16 residues. Germline V gene lookup returns CDR1 SGHRS and CDR2 YFSETQ. V was pared by 2 bases and J by 0 bases, with 13 bases between. CDR3 in amino acids: CASSFATLASTDTQYF. The CDR3 nucleotides are TGCGCCAGCAGCTTCGCGACATTGGCTAGCACAGATACGCAGTATTTT. The full variable domain, its missing parts supplied by reference TRBV5-1 and TRBJ2-3, is KAGVTQTPRYLIKTRGQQVTLSCSPISGHRSVSWYQQTPGQGLQFLFEYFSETQRNKGNFPGRFSGRQFSNSRSEMNVSTLELGDSALYLCASSFATLASTDTQYFGPGTRLTVL.

This clone is a singleton in its sample. V is TRBV3-1 (or the pseudogene TRBV3-2) and J is TRBJ2-3, with a tentative D call TRBD2 (6 bases). Germline V gene sequence: CDR1 LGHDT, CDR2 YNNKEL (reference sequence). The CDR3 has 14 amino acids. The V gene lost 7 bases and the J gene lost 2 bases, with 13 bases spanning the gap. In DNA, the CDR3 is TGTGCCAGCACCCTTCGGCGGGACACAGATACGCAGTATTTT. Amino acids: CASTLRRDTDTQYF.

V is TRBV13 and J is TRBJ2-1, with TRBD2 as a possible D gene (6 bases). The CDR3 runs to 15 residues. Trimming stripped 1 base from V and 7 bases from J, with 14 bases between. CDR1 is PRHDT, CDR2 FYEKMQ, per germline (reference sequence). The CDR3 here is CASSLEASVKNEQFF. CDR3 bases: TGTGCCAGCAGCTTAGAAGCTAGCGTTAAGAATGAGCAGTTCTTC.

The rearrangement joins TRBV4-1 to TRBJ2-2; 12 bases map to TRBD2. The CDR3 extends over 17 amino acids. Germline assignment: CDR1 MGHRA and CDR2 YSYEKL. J lost 4 bases, V lost 2 bases, and 5 bases had no gene match. Here the CDR3 DNA reads TGCGCCAGCAGCCAACACCTGGGACTAGCGGGCACCGGGGAGCTGTTTTTT. Translation gives CASSQHLGLAGTGELFF.

The chain is built from TRBV7-3 and TRBJ2-3; D gene unclear. Germline CDR1 and CDR2: SGHTA and FQGTGA. V was clipped by 2 bases and J by 5 bases, with 14 bases between them. The CDR3 spans 15 residues. CDR3 nucleotide sequence: TGTGCCAGCAGCTTAGCATCCGGAAGAGGAGATACGCAGTATTTT. Translated: CASSLASGRGDTQYF.

This clone appeared a single time. The chain is built from TRBV9 and TRBJ2-3, with a tentative D call TRBD2 (5 bases). Germline loops: CDR1 SGDLS, CDR2 YYNGEE. V was trimmed by 4 bases and J by 1 base, leaving 13 bases between them. The CDR3 runs to 15 residues. CDR3 coding DNA: TGTGCCAGCAGCCTTTACGGGGTCCGCACAGATACGCAGTATTTT. This sequence encodes CASSLYGVRTDTQYF.

This chain uses TRBV27 with TRBJ2-6, with 7 nucleotides matching TRBD1. The junction had 7 bases not matched to a gene; V was cut back by 6 bases and J by 2 bases. The CDR3 consists of 16 residues. Germline CDR1 reads MNHEY; CDR2 reads SMNVEV (reference sequence). The CDR3 DNA reads TGTGCCAGCAGGCGACAGGGAAAGGCTGGGGCCAACGTCCTGACTTTC. It encodes CASRRQGKAGANVLTF.

This chain uses TRBV5-1 with TRBJ2-7, with 9 bases that match TRBD1. The CDR3 sequence is 14 residues long. Germline-derived CDR1 and CDR2 are SGHRS and YFSETQ. V lost 4 bases, J lost 0 bases, and 2 bases stayed unmatched. The CDR3 region has the DNA TGCGCCAGCAGCCTACAGGGGGCCTCCTACGAGCAGTACTTC. Protein product: CASSLQGASYEQYF.